This entry describes one TCR beta chain. Antigen: not known. These data are taken from a study of shared clonotypes between healthy human individuals. V was pared by 5 bases and J by 6 bases, with 4 bases of the junction left unmatched. Germline V gene data show CDR1 as PRHDT and CDR2 as FYEKMQ (reference sequence). This CDR3 spans 14 amino acids. Donors were Caucasian adults residing in Nashville, Tennessee, USA. The assay was immunoSEQ multiplex PCR, and TCRdb's table has in-frame clones only and misses some. The repertoire holds a few million clones, with roughly 93% as singletons. Study outcomes and limitations: Clonotypes that were shared across four donors made up around 4.6% of naive CD4 clonotypes.

The V gene is TRBV13, the J gene TRBJ2-7, with TRBD2 matching 13 bases. The sequenced material came from naive CD4+ T cells from PBMCs. Regarding subset: CD45RA+ positively selected. The receptor was isolated from a man in his late teens or twenties in good health. Some clones in this sample may be carry-over from other donors' samples. Here the CDR3 reads CASSELAGGREQYF. CDR3 DNA sequence: TGTGCCAGCAGCGAACTAGCGGGAGGGCGCGAGCAGTACTTC.